This TCR beta chain appears in the sequencing data of a study of blood T cell repertoires in COVID-19. Study information: From T cells, B-cell-depleted T cells, or PBMCs came the material, which was cDNA or gDNA.

Profiling relied on immunoSEQ multiplex PCR, and the TCRdb table lists in-frame clones only, not all of them. The data show around 180,000 clones, with 74% seen just once and less than 3% held by the top ten. The CDR3 covers 14 residues. In germline, CDR1 is MDHEN, CDR2 SYDVKM. The ends were cut back, 5 bases at V and 3 bases at J, with 14 bases in the middle. This chain links TRBV28 with TRBJ2-7, with D possibly TRBD2 on 6 matching bases. This clonotype was obtained from a woman older than 75 with acute or convalescent COVID-19. The specimen was peripheral blood. DNA of the CDR3: TGTGCCAGCAGTGACCGACTAGAGAACTACGAGCAGTACTTC. It specifies CASSDRLENYEQYF.